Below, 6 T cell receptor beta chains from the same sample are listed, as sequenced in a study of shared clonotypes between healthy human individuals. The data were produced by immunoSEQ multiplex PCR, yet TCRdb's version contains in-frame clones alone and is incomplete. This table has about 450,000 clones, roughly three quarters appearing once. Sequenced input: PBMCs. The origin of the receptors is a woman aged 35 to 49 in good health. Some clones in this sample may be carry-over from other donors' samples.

The CDR3: CASRAYMDQPQHF. The CDR3 nucleotides are TGTGCCAGCAGGGCTTATATGGATCAGCCCCAGCATTTT. The chain employs TRBV2 and TRBJ1-5, with D unresolved. The V gene lost 6 bases and the J gene lost 5 bases, with 11 bases spanning the gap. In germline, CDR1 is SNHLY, CDR2 FYNNEI. There are 13 residues in the CDR3.

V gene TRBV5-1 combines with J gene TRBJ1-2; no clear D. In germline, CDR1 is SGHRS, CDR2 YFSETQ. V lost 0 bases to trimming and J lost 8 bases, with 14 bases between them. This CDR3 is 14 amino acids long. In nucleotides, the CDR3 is TGCGCCAGCAGCTTGGCCGTGGGCACGTTCGGCTACACCTTC. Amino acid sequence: CASSLAVGTFGYTF. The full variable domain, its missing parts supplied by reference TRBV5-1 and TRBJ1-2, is KAGVTQTPRYLIKTRGQQVTLSCSPISGHRSVSWYQQTPGQGLQFLFEYFSETQRNKGNFPGRFSGRQFSNSRSEMNVSTLELGDSALYLCASSLAVGTFGYTFGSGTRLTVV.

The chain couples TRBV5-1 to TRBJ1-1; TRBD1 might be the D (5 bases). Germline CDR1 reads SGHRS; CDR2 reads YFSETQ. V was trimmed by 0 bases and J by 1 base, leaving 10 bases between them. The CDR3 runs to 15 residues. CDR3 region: CASSLDHQGNTEAFF. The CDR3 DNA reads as TGCGCCAGCAGCTTGGATCATCAGGGGAACACTGAAGCTTTCTTT.

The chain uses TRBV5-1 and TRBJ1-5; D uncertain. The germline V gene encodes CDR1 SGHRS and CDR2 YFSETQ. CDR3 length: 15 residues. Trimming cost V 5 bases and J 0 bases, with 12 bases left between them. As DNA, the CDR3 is TGCGCCAGCAGACCTACAGAAAGTAGCAATCAGCCCCAGCATTTT. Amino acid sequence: CASRPTESSNQPQHF.

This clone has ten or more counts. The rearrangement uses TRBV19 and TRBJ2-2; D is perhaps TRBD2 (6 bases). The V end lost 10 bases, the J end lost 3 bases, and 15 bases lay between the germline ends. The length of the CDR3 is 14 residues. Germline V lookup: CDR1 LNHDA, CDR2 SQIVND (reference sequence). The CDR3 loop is CATRRRGDTGELFF. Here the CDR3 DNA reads TGTGCCACCCGGCGGAGGGGTGACACCGGGGAGCTGTTTTTT.

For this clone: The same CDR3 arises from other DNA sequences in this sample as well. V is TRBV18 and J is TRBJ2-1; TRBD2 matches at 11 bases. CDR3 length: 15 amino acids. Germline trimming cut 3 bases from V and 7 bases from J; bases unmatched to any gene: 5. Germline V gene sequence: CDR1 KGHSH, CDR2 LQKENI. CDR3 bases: TGTGCCAGCTCACCGGTCACTAGCGGGAGTAATGAGCAGTTCTTC. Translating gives CASSPVTSGSNEQFF.